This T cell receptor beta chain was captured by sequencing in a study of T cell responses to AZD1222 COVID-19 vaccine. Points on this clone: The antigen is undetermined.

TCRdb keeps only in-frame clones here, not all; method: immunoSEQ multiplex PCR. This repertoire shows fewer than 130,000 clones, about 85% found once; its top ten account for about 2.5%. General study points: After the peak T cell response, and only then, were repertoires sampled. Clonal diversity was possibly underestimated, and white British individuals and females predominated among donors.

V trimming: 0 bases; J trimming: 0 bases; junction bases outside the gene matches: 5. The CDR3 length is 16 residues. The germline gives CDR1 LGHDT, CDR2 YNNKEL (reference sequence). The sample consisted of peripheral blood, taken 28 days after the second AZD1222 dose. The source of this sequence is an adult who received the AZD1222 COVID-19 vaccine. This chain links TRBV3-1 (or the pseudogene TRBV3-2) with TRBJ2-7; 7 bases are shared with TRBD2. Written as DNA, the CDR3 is TGTGCCAGCAGCCAAGATCGAGGCGGGAGCTCCTACGAGCAGTACTTC. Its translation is CASSQDRGGSSYEQYF.